These 14 T cell receptor beta chains came from one sample sequenced in a study of blood T cell repertoires in COVID-19. Profiled with immunoSEQ multiplex PCR; TCRdb holds only in-frame clones, not every one. The table lists some 150,000 clones, 70% to 90% of them singletons. The sequencing sample was made of peripheral blood. The receptor source for this set is a woman in her sixties with COVID-19, enrolled during active disease.

The rearrangement joins TRBV13 to TRBJ2-3; possibly TRBD2 for D (6 bases). Germline V gives CDR1 PRHDT, CDR2 FYEKMQ (reference sequence). V lost 4 bases, J lost 5 bases, and 16 bases lay in between. CDR3 length: 15 amino acids. In DNA form, the CDR3 reads TGTGCCAGCAGCTCGTCGGAGGGAGAGAGAGATACGCAGTATTTT. This translates into CASSSSEGERDTQYF.

The chain links TRBV2 to TRBJ2-7; TRBD1 agrees at 11 bases. Germline CDR1 SNHLY, CDR2 FYNNEI. Unmatched junction bases numbered 2, after V lost 8 bases and J lost 2 bases. The CDR3 runs to 13 residues. CDR3 residues: CASGTGGAYEQYF. CDR3 nucleotide sequence: TGTGCCAGCGGGACAGGGGGAGCCTACGAGCAGTACTTC.

This clone was seen a single time. The genes are TRBV3-1 (or the pseudogene TRBV3-2) and TRBJ2-5; 12 bases are shared with TRBD2. The CDR3 has 15 residues. Germline loops: CDR1 LGHDT, CDR2 YNNKEL (reference sequence). The V gene end was trimmed by 4 bases and the J gene end by 5 bases; junction bases not matched to a gene: 5. The chain's CDR3 is CASSRLAGAGETQYF. The CDR3 region has the DNA TGTGCCAGCAGCCGACTAGCGGGGGCCGGGGAGACCCAGTACTTC.

This clone was seen more than once but under ten times. V gene TRBV5-4 combines with J gene TRBJ1-4, with TRBD1 as a possible D gene (6 bases). Germline values: CDR1 SGHNT, CDR2 YYREEE (reference sequence). CDR3 size: 15 residues. Trimming stripped 3 bases from V and 9 bases from J, with 18 bases between. The CDR3 sequence is CASSSAGGSMQKLFF. The CDR3 DNA sequence: TGTGCCAGCAGCTCGGCGGGGGGCTCGATGCAAAAACTGTTTTTT.

The chain couples TRBV7-6 to TRBJ2-3; 8 bases are shared with TRBD1. Germline loops: CDR1 SGHVS, CDR2 FNYEAQ. V lost 7 bases to trimming and J lost 4 bases; unmatched junction nucleotides: 10. The CDR3 runs to 15 residues. CDR3 sequence: CASTNRRTGSDTQYF. In DNA form, the CDR3 reads TGTGCCAGCACCAATAGGAGGACAGGGTCAGATACGCAGTATTTT.

This chain links TRBV5-1 with TRBJ1-3; D remains ambiguous. CDR1 and CDR2 (germline): SGHRS, YFSETQ. The length of the CDR3 is 17 residues. V lost 0 bases, J lost 0 bases, and 13 bases lay in between. The CDR3 DNA reads as TGCGCCAGCAGCTTGGGGCTCGCACCTTACTCTGGAAACACCATATATTTT. Translation gives CASSLGLAPYSGNTIYF.

Here the CDR3 DNA reads TGTGCCACCAGCAGAAACAGTCTTTATGGCTACACCTTC. This sequence encodes CATSRNSLYGYTF. The V and J genes are TRBV15 and TRBJ1-2; D gene uncertain. Germline V gives CDR1 LNHNV, CDR2 YYDKDF (reference sequence). This CDR3 is built from 13 residues. V was clipped by 2 bases and J by 5 bases, with 9 bases between them. Full variable domain (outside the CDR3, taken from reference TRBV15 and TRBJ1-2): DAMVIQNPRYQVTQFGKPVTLSCSQTLNHNVMYWYQQKSSQAPKLLFHYYDKDFNNEADTPDNFQSRRPNTSFCFLDIRSPGLGDTAMYLCATSRNSLYGYTFGSGTRLTVV.

The table lists this clone with a count of one. J is TRBJ2-2 and V is TRBV6-5, with TRBD2 as a possible D gene (5 bases). The CDR3 spans 13 residues. V lost 8 bases, J lost 0 bases, and 7 bases lay in between. The V gene's germline CDR1 is MNHEY and CDR2 SVGAGI. CDR3 nucleotides: TGTGCCAGCGACTATACGAACACCGGGGAGCTGTTTTTT. Protein: CASDYTNTGELFF.

Only one count was recorded for this clone. The V and J genes are TRBV6-2 or TRBV6-3 and TRBJ1-5; a weak D match, TRBD1 (6 bases). Per germline, CDR1 MNHEY and CDR2 SVGEGT. With 0 bases removed from V and 4 bases from J, the gap between germline ends came to 16 bases. CDR3 length: 17 amino acids. The CDR3 protein is CASSYSALRTANQPQHF. CDR3 DNA: TGTGCCAGCAGTTACTCGGCGCTTAGGACAGCTAATCAGCCCCAGCATTTT.

The rearrangement joins TRBV5-6 to TRBJ2-5; 8 bases map to TRBD2. This CDR3 spans 14 amino acids. Germline CDR1 is SGHDT and CDR2 is YYEEEE. The V gene end was trimmed by 2 bases and the J gene end by 4 bases; junction bases not matched to a gene: 4. The CDR3 DNA is TGTGCCAGCAGCTTACTAAGCGGGGGAGAGACCCAGTACTTC. Its translation: CASSLLSGGETQYF.

The chain has TRBV2 and TRBJ2-7; tentative D call: TRBD2 (7 bases). The germline V and J ends were trimmed by 7 bases and 2 bases, with 24 bases remaining between them. This CDR3 spans 17 amino acids. From germline, CDR1 is SNHLY and CDR2 FYNNEI. This CDR3 is CASNLPTSGGSTYEQYF. The CDR3 nucleotides are TGTGCCAGCAACCTTCCAACGTCGGGGGGCAGTACCTACGAGCAGTACTTC.

In nucleotides, the CDR3 is TGTGCCAGCAGCTTCGTGACTCTGGACAGAAACTATGGCTACACCTTC. It yields the protein CASSFVTLDRNYGYTF. The J gene is TRBJ1-2, the V gene TRBV5-6; D possibly corresponds to TRBD1 (6 bases). Germline loops: CDR1 SGHDT, CDR2 YYEEEE. V was pared by 2 bases and J by 2 bases, with 16 bases between. The CDR3 spans 16 residues. The entire variable domain, with the rest obtained from reference TRBV5-6 and TRBJ1-2, is as follows: DAGVTQSPTHLIKTRGQQVTLRCSPKSGHDTVSWYQQALGQGPQFIFQYYEEEERQRGNFPDRFSGHQFPNYSSELNVNALLLGDSALYLCASSFVTLDRNYGYTFGSGTRLTVV.

This chain uses TRBV6-2 or TRBV6-3 with TRBJ2-5; tentatively, D is TRBD2 (5 bases). V lost 7 bases, J lost 7 bases, and 19 bases lay in between. This CDR3 has 14 residues. CDR1 MNHEY and CDR2 SVGEGT come from the germline V gene. CDR3 bases: TGTGCCAGCACCCCTTCTGGCTCCGCGGGGACCCAGTACTTC. Translation: CASTPSGSAGTQYF.

V usage is TRBV29-1 and J usage is TRBJ2-3; D is perhaps TRBD1 (6 bases). The V end was cut by 0 bases, the J end by 2 bases, with 12 bases between. The germline gives CDR1 SQVTM, CDR2 ANQGSEA. The CDR3 has 15 amino acids. CDR3 in amino acids: CSVEDLRGITDTQYF. The CDR3 nucleotides are TGCAGCGTTGAAGATCTTAGGGGGATCACAGATACGCAGTATTTT.